Shown below are 2 T cell receptor beta chains from a single sample sequenced in a study of metastatic and nonmetastatic thyroid tumors. Patients had received no treatment of any kind before thyroid surgery. Through MiXCR, TCRdb re-clonotyped the PCR reads. Of roughly 23,000 clones listed, less than 15% were seen once; the top ten hold about 14%. Sequencing was carried out using tumor tissue. Source of these receptors: a female donor with papillary thyroid cancer or a benign thyroid nodule (not recorded which). Some clones in this sample may be carry-over from other donors' samples.

This clone is classed as medium-sized (0.01 to 0.1%). The chain links TRBV6-1 to TRBJ1-1; TRBD1 matches at 9 bases. Per germline, CDR1 MNHNS and CDR2 SASEGT. The ends lost 6 bases at V and 5 bases at J; junction bases unmatched: 7. The CDR3 extends over 14 amino acids. The CDR3 is CASRESTGGTEAFF. In nucleotides, the CDR3 is TGTGCCAGCAGAGAATCGACAGGGGGTACTGAAGCTTTCTTT.

The sample holds many counts of this clone. The chain carries TRBV18 and TRBJ2-3; possible D gene TRBD1, 5 bases. CDR3 length equals 16 residues. V shed 4 bases and J shed 0 bases, with 14 bases lying between them. The germline V gene has CDR1 KGHSH and CDR2 LQKENI. The CDR3 region has the DNA TGTGCCAGCTCACGTTTGTTAGGGGCTAGCACAGATACGCAGTATTTT. Protein: CASSRLLGASTDTQYF.